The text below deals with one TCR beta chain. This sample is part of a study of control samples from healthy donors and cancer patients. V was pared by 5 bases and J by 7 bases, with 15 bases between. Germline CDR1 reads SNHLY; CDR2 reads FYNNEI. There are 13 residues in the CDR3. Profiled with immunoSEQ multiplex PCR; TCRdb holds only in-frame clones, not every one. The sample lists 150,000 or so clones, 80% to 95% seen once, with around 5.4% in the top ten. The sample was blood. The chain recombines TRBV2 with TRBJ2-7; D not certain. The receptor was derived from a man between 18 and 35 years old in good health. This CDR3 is CASSSLMEREQYF. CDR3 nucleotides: TGTGCCAGCAGTTCCCTAATGGAGCGTGAGCAGTACTTC. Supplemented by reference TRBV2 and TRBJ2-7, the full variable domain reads EPEVTQTPSHQVTQMGQEVILRCVPISNHLYFYWYRQILGQKVEFLVSFYNNEISEKSEIFDDQFSVERPDGSNFTLKIRSTKLEDSAMYFCASSSLMEREQYFGPGTRLTVT.